These T cell receptor beta chains were read from a single sample in a study of read filtering for tumor transcriptome and immune sequencing. MiXCR, applied by TCRdb to the reads, yields one record per CDR3 protein. The table lists under 150,000 distinct CDR3 sequences, under 15% of them singletons. Sequencing used a population of CD138-negative cells sorted from bone marrow. The receptors come from a donor over 35 with multiple myeloma. Both conserved end residues are part of each CDR3. The order of the fields is clone size, V gene, CDR3 length, D gene, J gene, CDR3 DNA, CDR3 protein. The D gene is left open where the match is weak. The listing skips clone size in some rows; elsewhere it reads once, few, many or a size class.

size: few; V: TRBV11-2; length: 14; D: .; J: TRBJ2-2; DNA: TGTGCCAGCAGCAAGGGGGCGAACACCGGGGAGCTGTTTTTT; CDR3: CASSKGANTGELFF
size: many; V: TRBV28; length: 16; D: TRBD1; J: TRBJ2-2; DNA: TGTGCCAGCAGCTCCAATCTTCAGGGGGCGGCCGGGGAGCTGTTTTTT; CDR3: CASSSNLQGAAGELFF
size: many; V: TRBV7-9; length: 14; D: TRBD1; J: TRBJ1-1; DNA: TGTGCCAGCAGCTCAGGGACAGGGGGGGATTGGGCTTTCTTT; CDR3: CASSSGTGGDWAFF
size: few; V: TRBV19; length: 16; D: .; J: TRBJ1-1; DNA: TGTGCCAGTAGTCTAAGGGTGGGGGGAAGCCCCACTGAAGCTTTCTTT; CDR3: CASSLRVGGSPTEAFF
size: few; V: TRBV6-2/TRBV6-3; length: 14; D: .; J: TRBJ2-4; DNA: TGTGCCAGCAGCCACTACCCAGGGGATGACATTCAGTACTTC; CDR3: CASSHYPGDDIQYF
size: many; V: TRBV7-2; length: 13; D: TRBD2; J: TRBJ2-5; DNA: TGTGCCAGCAGCTGGCGGGGGGAAGAGACCCAGTACTTC; CDR3: CASSWRGEETQYF
size: .; V: TRBV12-3/TRBV12-4; length: 15; D: TRBD2; J: TRBJ2-1; DNA: TGTGCCAGCAGTACTGGACAAGCGGGATGCAATGAGCAGTTCTTC; CDR3: CASSTGQAGCNEQFF
size: .; V: TRBV29-1; length: 14; D: TRBD2; J: TRBJ2-7; DNA: TGCAGCGTAGAGAGCGGGAGGGCCACGTCTGAGCAGTACTTC; CDR3: CSVESGRATSEQYF
size: many; V: TRBV4-1; length: 15; D: .; J: TRBJ2-7; DNA: TGCGCCAGCAGCCAAGATCAAACGCTGGGGTACGAGCAGTACTTC; CDR3: CASSQDQTLGYEQYF
size: few; V: TRBV7-2; length: 13; D: .; J: TRBJ2-5; DNA: TGTGCCAGCAGCTTCCGGGGCCAAGAGACCCAGTACTTC; CDR3: CASSFRGQETQYF
size: many; V: TRBV9; length: 14; D: TRBD1; J: TRBJ1-1; DNA: TGTGCCAGCAGCGTGACAGGGCTAGGCACTGAAGCTTTCTTT; CDR3: CASSVTGLGTEAFF
size: many; V: TRBV6-6; length: 21; D: TRBD2; J: TRBJ2-2; DNA: TGTGCCAGCAGTAAGGGAGGAACGGGAAATAGCGGGGGGGCGAACACCGGGGAGCTGTTTTTT; CDR3: CASSKGGTGNSGGANTGELFF
size: many; V: TRBV29-1; length: 16; D: TRBD2; J: TRBJ2-7; DNA: TGCAGCGTTGTTGGGACTAGCGGGAGGGATTCCTACGAGCAGTACTTC; CDR3: CSVVGTSGRDSYEQYF
size: many; V: TRBV19; length: 15; D: .; J: TRBJ1-5; DNA: TGTGCCAGTAGTTCGGCCAGAGATAGCAATCAGCCCCAGCATTTT; CDR3: CASSSARDSNQPQHF
size: many; V: TRBV27; length: 14; D: .; J: TRBJ2-1; DNA: TGTGCCAGCGGCTTAGGCCCGATCGGAAATGAGCAGTTCTTC; CDR3: CASGLGPIGNEQFF
size: many; V: TRBV19; length: 15; D: TRBD2; J: TRBJ2-7; DNA: TGTGCCAGTAGTATCACTAGCGGGCCACCCTACGAGCAGTACTTC; CDR3: CASSITSGPPYEQYF
size: many; V: TRBV3-1; length: 16; D: .; J: TRBJ2-1; DNA: TGTGCCAGCAGCCGCAGGGGGGGGACAGCCCACAATGAGCAGTTCTTC; CDR3: CASSRRGGTAHNEQFF
size: .; V: TRBV29-1; length: 12; D: .; J: TRBJ1-1; DNA: TGCAGCGTTGTGAAGGGATACACTGAAGCTTTCTTT; CDR3: CSVVKGYTEAFF
size: many; V: TRBV21-1; length: 13; D: .; J: TRBJ2-7; DNA: TGTGCCAGCAGCACGTACGGCTCCTACGAGCAGTACTTC; CDR3: CASSTYGSYEQYF
size: many; V: TRBV6-5; length: 16; D: TRBD2; J: TRBJ2-3; DNA: TGTGCCAGCAGACCGGCGGGAGGGATCCCCACAGATACGCAGTATTTT; CDR3: CASRPAGGIPTDTQYF
size: few; V: TRBV20-1; length: 14; D: .; J: TRBJ2-7; DNA: TGCAGTGCTAGTGCCGGATGGAGCTCCTACGAGCAGTACTTC; CDR3: CSASAGWSSYEQYF
size: many; V: TRBV20-1; length: 12; D: .; J: TRBJ1-4; DNA: TGCAGTGCTAGAGGGGACCTGGGAAAACTGTTTTTT; CDR3: CSARGDLGKLFF